This T cell receptor beta chain came from a study of blood T cell repertoires in COVID-19. This clone has a handful of counts. CDR1 and CDR2 from the germline V gene are MNHEY and SVGAGI. The CDR3 consists of 15 residues. Trimming removed 6 bases from V and 1 base from J, with 10 bases in between. TCRdb keeps only in-frame clones here, not all; method: immunoSEQ multiplex PCR. The sample includes 200,000 or so clones, 89% of them seen just once. V gene TRBV6-5 combines with J gene TRBJ2-6, with D tentatively TRBD2 (6 bases). The sample was PBMCs or T cells enriched from blood (not recorded which). The source of this sequence is a woman aged 35 to 49 with acute COVID-19. CDR3 loop: CASRVGGSGANVLTF. In DNA, the CDR3 is TGTGCCAGCAGGGTAGGAGGGTCTGGGGCCAACGTCCTGACTTTC.